The rows below give T cell receptor beta chains drawn from one sample of a study of blood T cell repertoires in COVID-19. Assay used: immunoSEQ multiplex PCR; TCRdb lists only in-frame clones, some missing. The sample consists of over 150,000 clones, about nine tenths of them appearing once. Sequencing input: peripheral blood. Every receptor here comes from a woman aged 55-70 years who had recovered from COVID-19. Each CDR3 is given with its conserved first and last residue. The D gene is left open where the match is weak. Expanded clones get a size class; other rows say once, few or many, or leave the size out.

d_call	clone_size	v_call	j_call	cdr3_nt	cdr3_aa
.	.	TRBV3-1/TRBV3-2	TRBJ1-2	TGTGCCAGCTCAGGAGGCAGTCCCATTTATGGCTACACCTTC	CASSGGSPIYGYTF
TRBD1	once	TRBV5-1	TRBJ2-7	TGCGCCAGCAGCCCCCAGACAGGGACCGAGCAGTACTTC	CASSPQTGTEQYF
TRBD2	.	TRBV6-5	TRBJ2-1	TGTGCCAGCAGTTCAGCCGGGACTAGCGGGAACAATGAGCAGTTCTTC	CASSSAGTSGNNEQFF
TRBD1	.	TRBV27	TRBJ1-2	TGTGCCAGCAGTTTTCGCGGACAGGAGAGTCTCTATGGCTACACCTTC	CASSFRGQESLYGYTF
TRBD1	.	TRBV7-9	TRBJ1-1	TGTGCCAGCAGCTCTAGCAGGGGGCGACTGAACACTGAAGCTTTCTTT	CASSSSRGRLNTEAFF
TRBD1	.	TRBV7-9	TRBJ2-1	TGTGCCAGCAGCTTAGCGGACAGGGTGCCAAGGCAGTTCTTC	CASSLADRVPRQFF
.	.	TRBV28	TRBJ2-4	TGTGCCAGCGCTCCGGGGGCCAAAAACATTCAGTACTTC	CASAPGAKNIQYF
.	.	TRBV15	TRBJ1-6	TGTGCCACCAGCGAAACGACAGATTCACCCCTCCACTTT	CATSETTDSPLHF
TRBD1	.	TRBV9	TRBJ1-1	TGTGCCAGCAGCGTAGATCCACAGGGGTTGAACACTGAAGCTTTCTTT	CASSVDPQGLNTEAFF
TRBD1	.	TRBV19	TRBJ2-2	TGTGCCAGTAGTGGGGGACAGGGGGCCGGCACCGGGGAGCTGTTTTTT	CASSGGQGAGTGELFF
TRBD1	.	TRBV5-1	TRBJ2-2	TGCGCCAGCAGCTTGGGGACAGGGGACACCGGGGAGCTGTTTTTT	CASSLGTGDTGELFF
.	.	TRBV13	TRBJ2-1	TGTGCCAGCAGCTTAGTCTACCAGGGTCATGAGCAGTTCTTC	CASSLVYQGHEQFF
.	once	TRBV27	TRBJ1-5	TGTGCCAGCAGTTCGACAGAATTATATAGCAATCAGCCCCAGCATTTT	CASSSTELYSNQPQHF
.	.	TRBV24-1	TRBJ2-7	TGTGCCACCAGTGATCCTCGGGACTTCGTGGGCGAGCAGTACTTC	CATSDPRDFVGEQYF
TRBD2	.	TRBV3-1/TRBV3-2	TRBJ2-5	TGTGCCAGCAGCCAAGACCGCCGACTAGCGGGGTTAGAGACCCAGTACTTC	CASSQDRRLAGLETQYF
TRBD2	.	TRBV14	TRBJ2-1	TGTGCCAGCAGGTCAGGACTAGCGGGGGGCTCCTACAATGAGCAGTTCTTC	CASRSGLAGGSYNEQFF
.	.	TRBV11-3	TRBJ2-1	TGTGCCAGCAGCCCCCGGAGGGGAGAGAATGAGCAGTTCTTC	CASSPRRGENEQFF
.	.	TRBV12-5	TRBJ2-3	TGTGCTAGTGGAACGACAGTGAGCACAGATACGCAGTATTTT	CASGTTVSTDTQYF
.	.	TRBV18	TRBJ2-3	TGTGCCAGCTCACCGGGGGCGCGCACAGATACGCAGTATTTT	CASSPGARTDTQYF
.	.	TRBV4-3	TRBJ1-2	TGCGCCAGCAGCCAAAATCACAGGGTAGGCAACTATGGCTACACCTTC	CASSQNHRVGNYGYTF
TRBD1	.	TRBV7-9	TRBJ1-2	TGTGCCAGCAGCCTACCAAGGGGGGGGACAGGGAATGGCTACACCTTC	CASSLPRGGTGNGYTF
.	.	TRBV12-3/TRBV12-4	TRBJ2-5	TGTGCCAGCAGTCTCCTAGCATCAGAGACCCAGTACTTC	CASSLLASETQYF
.	.	TRBV4-2	TRBJ2-7	TGTGCCAGCAGCCAAGGGTTTCTGGGCGTCTACGAGCAGTACTTC	CASSQGFLGVYEQYF
.	.	TRBV5-1	TRBJ1-2	TGCGCCAGCAGCTCCCAGAACTATGGCTACACCTTC	CASSSQNYGYTF
TRBD2	.	TRBV2	TRBJ2-1	TGTGCCAGCAGGGGGACTAGCGGTAGGAGTGAGCAGTTCTTC	CASRGTSGRSEQFF
TRBD2	.	TRBV18	TRBJ2-1	TGTGCCAGCTCGCCGCTAGCGGGGGGTTACAATGAGCAGTTCTTC	CASSPLAGGYNEQFF
.	.	TRBV7-9	TRBJ1-4	TGTGCCAGCAGCTTAGTAATCGGGGGTATCGAAAAACTGTTTTTT	CASSLVIGGIEKLFF
TRBD1	.	TRBV27	TRBJ2-1	TGTGCCAGCAGTTTCGGACAGGGAAGCTCCTACAATGAGCAGTTCTTC	CASSFGQGSSYNEQFF